Reported below is one T cell receptor beta chain. Its cognate antigen is unknown. These data are taken from a study of CD8+ T cells in alopecia areata. As the sequencing template, cDNA was produced by extracting RNA and reverse transcribing it. Assay used: immunoSEQ multiplex PCR; TCRdb lists only in-frame clones, some missing. Of over 85,000 clones listed, around 70% are singletons. V dropped 2 bases and J dropped 7 bases, with 14 bases sitting between them. This CDR3 spans 15 amino acids. Looked up from germline, CDR1 is SEHNR and CDR2 is FQNEAQ (reference sequence). General study results and limits: Many expanded lesional clones persisted in scalp and blood during tofacitinib. Possibly as an HLA-related effect, TCR sharing across patients appeared less clear than in mice.

Documented treatment: oral pan-JAK inhibitor, 5-10 mg twice daily. Sample: CD8+ T cells sorted from blood, taken at week 44, from a patient treated with tofacitinib. This clonotype was obtained from a human donor with alopecia areata. The chain uses TRBV7-9 and TRBJ2-2, with D perhaps assigned TRBD1 or TRBD2 (6 bases each). The CDR3 here is CASSLPGGSDGELFF. CDR3 bases: TGTGCCAGCAGCTTACCCGGGGGCTCGGACGGGGAGCTGTTTTTT.